Given below is one T cell receptor (beta chain) in context. The time point denotes: baseline pretreatment blood. Treatment specified: 15 Gy SBRT to primary tumor, nephrectomy 4 weeks later. Radiation-treated patients gave blood at baseline, week 2 and week 4. The data stem from a study of radiation and T cells in renal cell carcinoma. This CDR3 region has 19 residues. Germline assignment: CDR1 SGHNT and CDR2 YENEEA. Trimming took 0 bases from V and 4 from J, leaving 24 bases between them. The table came from immunoSEQ multiplex PCR; TCRdb's copy has only in-frame clones and leaves some out. The sample consists of some 150,000 clones, over 65% of them appearing once.

V is TRBV11-3 and J is TRBJ1-2; D remains ambiguous. This clonotype was obtained from a woman aged 45-60 years with renal cell carcinoma. The specimen was blood, collected from a patient whose treatment included radiotherapy and nephrectomy. The CDR3 here is CASSLDCAGNLTRTYGYTF. CDR3 DNA: TGTGCCAGCAGCTTAGATTGCGCGGGAAACCTAACCAGAACCTATGGCTACACCTTC.